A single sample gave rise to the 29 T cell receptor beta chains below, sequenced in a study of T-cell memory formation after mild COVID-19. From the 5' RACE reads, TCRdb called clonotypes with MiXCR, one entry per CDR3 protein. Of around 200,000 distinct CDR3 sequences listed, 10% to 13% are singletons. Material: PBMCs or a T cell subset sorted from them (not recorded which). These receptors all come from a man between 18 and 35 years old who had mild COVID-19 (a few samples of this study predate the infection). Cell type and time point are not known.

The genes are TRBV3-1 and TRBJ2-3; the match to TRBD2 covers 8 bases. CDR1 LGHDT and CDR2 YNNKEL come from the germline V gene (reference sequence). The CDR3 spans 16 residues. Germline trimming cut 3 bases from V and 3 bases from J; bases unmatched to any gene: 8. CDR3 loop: CASSHGGGMGTDTQYF. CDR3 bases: TGTGCCAGCAGCCACGGCGGGGGGATGGGGACAGATACGCAGTATTTT.

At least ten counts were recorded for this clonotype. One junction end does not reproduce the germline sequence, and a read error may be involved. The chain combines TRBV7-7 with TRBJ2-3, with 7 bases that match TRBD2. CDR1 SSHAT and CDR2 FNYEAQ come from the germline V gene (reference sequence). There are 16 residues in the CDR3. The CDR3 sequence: CASSLGARGNTDTQYF. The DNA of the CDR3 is TGTGCTAGCAGCTTAGGCGCGCGGGGGAACACAGATACGCAGTATTTT. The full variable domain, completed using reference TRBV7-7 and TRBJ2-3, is GAGVSQSPRYKVTKRGQDVTLRCDPISSHATLYWYQQALGQGPEFLTYFNYEAQPDKSGLPSDRFSAERPEGSISTLTIQRTEQRDSAMYRCASSLGARGNTDTQYFGPGTRLTVL.

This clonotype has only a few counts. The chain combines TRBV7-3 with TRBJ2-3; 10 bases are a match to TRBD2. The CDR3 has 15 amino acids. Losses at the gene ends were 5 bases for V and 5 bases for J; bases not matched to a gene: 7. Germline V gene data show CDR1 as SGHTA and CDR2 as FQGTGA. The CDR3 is CASSRSGGAGDTQYF. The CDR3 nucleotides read TGTGCCAGCAGCCGGAGCGGGGGGGCCGGAGATACGCAGTATTTT.

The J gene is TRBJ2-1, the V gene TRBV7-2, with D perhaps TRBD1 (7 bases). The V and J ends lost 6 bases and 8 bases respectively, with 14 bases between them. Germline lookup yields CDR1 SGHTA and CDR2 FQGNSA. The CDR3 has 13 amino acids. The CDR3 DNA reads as TGTGCCAGCAGATCAGGGGGGAAGGATGAGCAGTTCTTC. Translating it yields CASRSGGKDEQFF.

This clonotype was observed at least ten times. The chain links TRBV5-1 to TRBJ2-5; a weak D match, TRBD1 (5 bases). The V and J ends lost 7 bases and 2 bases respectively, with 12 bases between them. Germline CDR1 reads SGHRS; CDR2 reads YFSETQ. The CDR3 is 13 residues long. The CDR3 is CASSTGGQETQYF. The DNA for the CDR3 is TGCGCCAGCTCTACAGGTGGACAAGAGACCCAGTACTTC.

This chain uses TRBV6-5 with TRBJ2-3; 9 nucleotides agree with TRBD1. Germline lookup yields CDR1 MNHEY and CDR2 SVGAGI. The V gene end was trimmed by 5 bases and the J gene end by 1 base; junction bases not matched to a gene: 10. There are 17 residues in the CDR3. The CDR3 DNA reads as TGTGCCAGCAGTCCGGGGACAGGGATCGTACGCACAGATACGCAGTATTTT. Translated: CASSPGTGIVRTDTQYF.

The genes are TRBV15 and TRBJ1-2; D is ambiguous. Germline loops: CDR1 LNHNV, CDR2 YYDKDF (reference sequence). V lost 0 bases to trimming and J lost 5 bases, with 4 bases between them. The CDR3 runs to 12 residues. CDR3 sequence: CATSRDGYGYTF. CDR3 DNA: TGTGCCACCAGCAGAGATGGATATGGCTACACCTTC.

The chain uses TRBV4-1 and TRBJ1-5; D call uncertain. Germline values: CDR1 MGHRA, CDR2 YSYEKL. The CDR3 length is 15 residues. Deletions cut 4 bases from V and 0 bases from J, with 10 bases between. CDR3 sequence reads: CASSPRRISNQPQHF. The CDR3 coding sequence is TGCGCCAGCAGCCCCCGACGGATTAGCAATCAGCCCCAGCATTTT.

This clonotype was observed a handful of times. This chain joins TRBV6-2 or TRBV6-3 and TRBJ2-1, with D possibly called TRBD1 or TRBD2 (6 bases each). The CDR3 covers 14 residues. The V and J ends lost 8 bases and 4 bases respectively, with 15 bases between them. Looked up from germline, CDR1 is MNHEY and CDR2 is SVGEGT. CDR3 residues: CASQGGGSYNEQFF. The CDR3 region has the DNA TGTGCCAGCCAAGGAGGGGGTTCGTACAATGAGCAGTTCTTC.

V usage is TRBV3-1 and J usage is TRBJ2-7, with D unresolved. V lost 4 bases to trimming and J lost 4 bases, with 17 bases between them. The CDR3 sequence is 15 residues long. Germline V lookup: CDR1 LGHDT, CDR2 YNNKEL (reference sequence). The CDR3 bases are TGTGCCAGCAGCCGGATAGGCCAGAATATGTACGAGCAGTACTTC. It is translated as CASSRIGQNMYEQYF.

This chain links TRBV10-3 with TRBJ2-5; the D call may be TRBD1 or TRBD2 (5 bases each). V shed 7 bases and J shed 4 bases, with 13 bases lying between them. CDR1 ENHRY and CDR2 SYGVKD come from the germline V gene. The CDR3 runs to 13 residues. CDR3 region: CAIKPARGETQYF. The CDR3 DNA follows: TGTGCCATCAAGCCGGCGAGGGGAGAGACCCAGTACTTC.

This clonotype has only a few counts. This CDR3 reads CASSLRVRGYRPYF. CDR3 coding DNA: TGTGCCAGCAGCTTACGGGTCCGGGGTTACCGCCCGTATTTT. This chain uses TRBV7-2 with TRBJ2-3; a weak D match, TRBD2 (5 bases). V was clipped by 2 bases and J by 14 bases, with 20 bases between them. Per the germline V gene, CDR1 is SGHTA and CDR2 is FQGNSA. The CDR3 contains 14 residues.

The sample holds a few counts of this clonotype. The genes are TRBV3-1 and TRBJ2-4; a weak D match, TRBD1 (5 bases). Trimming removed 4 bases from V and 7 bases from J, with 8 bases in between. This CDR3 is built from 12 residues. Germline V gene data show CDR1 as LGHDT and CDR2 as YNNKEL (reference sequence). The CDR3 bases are TGTGCCAGCAGCCTGACAGCGAACATTCAGTACTTC. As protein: CASSLTANIQYF.

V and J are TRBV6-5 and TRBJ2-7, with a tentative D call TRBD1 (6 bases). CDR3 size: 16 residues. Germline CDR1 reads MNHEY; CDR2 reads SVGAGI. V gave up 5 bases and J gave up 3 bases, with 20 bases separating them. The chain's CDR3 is CASSPYGQPRGYEQYF. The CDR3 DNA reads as TGTGCCAGCAGTCCCTACGGACAGCCCCGGGGCTACGAGCAGTACTTC.

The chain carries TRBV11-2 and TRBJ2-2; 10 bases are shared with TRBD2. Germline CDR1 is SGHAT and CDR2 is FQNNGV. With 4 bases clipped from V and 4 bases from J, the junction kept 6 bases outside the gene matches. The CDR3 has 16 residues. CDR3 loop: CASSSIAGGRTGELFF. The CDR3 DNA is TGTGCCAGCAGCTCAATAGCGGGGGGACGCACCGGGGAGCTGTTTTTT.

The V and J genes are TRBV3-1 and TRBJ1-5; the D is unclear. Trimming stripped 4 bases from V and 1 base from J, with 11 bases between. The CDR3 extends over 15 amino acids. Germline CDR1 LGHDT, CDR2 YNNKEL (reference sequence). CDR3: CASSPTSRSNQPQHF. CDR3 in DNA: TGTGCCAGCAGCCCTACAAGCCGGAGCAATCAGCCCCAGCATTTT. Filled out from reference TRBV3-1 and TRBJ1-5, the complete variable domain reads DTAVSQTPKYLVTQMGNDKSIKCEQNLGHDTMYWYKQDSKKFLKIMFSYNNKELIINETVPNRFSPKSPDKAHLNLHINSLELGDSAVYFCASSPTSRSNQPQHFGDGTRLSIL.

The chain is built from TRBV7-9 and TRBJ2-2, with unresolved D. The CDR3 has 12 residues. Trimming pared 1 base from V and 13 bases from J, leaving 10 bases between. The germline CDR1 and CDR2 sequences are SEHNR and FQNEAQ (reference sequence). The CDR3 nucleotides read TGTGCCAGCAGCTTAGAGCCGAGAGGGCTGTTTTTT. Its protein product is CASSLEPRGLFF.

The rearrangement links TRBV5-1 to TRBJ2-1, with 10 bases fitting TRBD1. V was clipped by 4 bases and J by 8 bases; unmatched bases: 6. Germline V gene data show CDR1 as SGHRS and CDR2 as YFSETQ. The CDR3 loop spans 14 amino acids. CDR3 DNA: TGCGCCAGCAGCCGGACAGGGGGAGAGGATGAGCAGTTCTTC. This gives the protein CASSRTGGEDEQFF.

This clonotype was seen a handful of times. CDR3: CASSSGTGNNEQFF. The DNA of the CDR3 is TGCGCCAGCAGCTCCGGGACAGGGAACAATGAGCAGTTCTTC. The chain joins TRBV5-1 to TRBJ2-1, with 9 bases that match TRBD1. Germline CDR1 is SGHRS and CDR2 is YFSETQ. The CDR3 is 14 residues long. Unmatched junction bases numbered 3, after V lost 3 bases and J lost 5 bases.

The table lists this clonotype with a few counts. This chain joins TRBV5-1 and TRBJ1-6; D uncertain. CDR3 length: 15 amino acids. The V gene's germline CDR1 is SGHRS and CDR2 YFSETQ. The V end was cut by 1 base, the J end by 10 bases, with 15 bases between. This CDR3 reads CASSLRGLEGSPLHF. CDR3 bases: TGCGCCAGCAGCTTGCGTGGGTTGGAAGGGTCACCCCTCCACTTT.

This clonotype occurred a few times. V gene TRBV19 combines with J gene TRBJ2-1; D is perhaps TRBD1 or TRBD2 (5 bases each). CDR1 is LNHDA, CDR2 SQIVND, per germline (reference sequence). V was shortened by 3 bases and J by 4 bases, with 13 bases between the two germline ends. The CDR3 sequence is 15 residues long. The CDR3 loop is CASSMGVAVYNEQFF. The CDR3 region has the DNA TGTGCCAGTAGTATGGGGGTAGCCGTGTACAATGAGCAGTTCTTC. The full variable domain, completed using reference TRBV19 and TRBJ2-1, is DGGITQSPKYLFRKEGQNVTLSCEQNLNHDAMYWYRQDPGQGLRLIYYSQIVNDFQKGDIAEGYSVSREKKESFPLTVTSAQKNPTAFYLCASSMGVAVYNEQFFGPGTRLTVL.

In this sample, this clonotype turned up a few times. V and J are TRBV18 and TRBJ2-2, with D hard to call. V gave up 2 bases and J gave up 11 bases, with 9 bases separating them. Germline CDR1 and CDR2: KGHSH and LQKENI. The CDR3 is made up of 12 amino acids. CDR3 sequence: CASSPDRVELFF. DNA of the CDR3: TGTGCCAGCTCACCAGACCGCGTCGAGCTGTTTTTT.

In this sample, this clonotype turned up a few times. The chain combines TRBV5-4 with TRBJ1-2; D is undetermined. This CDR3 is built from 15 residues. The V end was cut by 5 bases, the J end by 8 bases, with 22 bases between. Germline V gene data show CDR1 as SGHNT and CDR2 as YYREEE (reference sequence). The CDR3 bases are TGTGCCAGCAGACCCGGCGGGCAGGAGGGAAAAGGCTACACCTTC. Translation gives CASRPGGQEGKGYTF.

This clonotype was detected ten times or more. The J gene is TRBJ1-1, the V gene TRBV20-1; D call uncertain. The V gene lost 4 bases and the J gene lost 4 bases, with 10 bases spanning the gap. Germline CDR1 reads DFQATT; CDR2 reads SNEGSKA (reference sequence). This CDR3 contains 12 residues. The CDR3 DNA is TGCAGTGCTAATAACCGGGGCACTGAAGCTTTCTTT. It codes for CSANNRGTEAFF.

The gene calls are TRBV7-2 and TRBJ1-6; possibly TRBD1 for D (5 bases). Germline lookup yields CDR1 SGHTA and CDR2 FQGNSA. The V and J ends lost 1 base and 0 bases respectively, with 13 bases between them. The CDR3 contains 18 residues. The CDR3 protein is CASSLVGATLSYNSPLHF. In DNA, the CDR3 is TGTGCCAGCAGCTTAGTAGGGGCCACTCTCTCCTATAATTCACCCCTCCACTTT. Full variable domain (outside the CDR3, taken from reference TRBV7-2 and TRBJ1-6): GAGVSQSPSNKVTEKGKDVELRCDPISGHTALYWYRQSLGQGLEFLIYFQGNSAPDKSGLPSDRFSAERTGGSVSTLTIQRTQQEDSAVYLCASSLVGATLSYNSPLHFGNGTRLTVT.

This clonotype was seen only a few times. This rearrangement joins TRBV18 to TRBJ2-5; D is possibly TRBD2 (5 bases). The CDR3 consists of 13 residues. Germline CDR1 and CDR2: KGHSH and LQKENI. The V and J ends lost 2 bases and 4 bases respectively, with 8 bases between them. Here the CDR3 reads CASSPGERETQYF. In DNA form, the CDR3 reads TGTGCCAGCTCACCAGGGGAGCGAGAGACCCAGTACTTC.

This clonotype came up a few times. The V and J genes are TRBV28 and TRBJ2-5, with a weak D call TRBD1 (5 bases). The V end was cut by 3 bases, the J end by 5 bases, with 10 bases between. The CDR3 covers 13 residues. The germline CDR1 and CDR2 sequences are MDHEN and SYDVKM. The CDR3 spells CASSFPGRETQYF. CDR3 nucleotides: TGTGCCAGCAGTTTCCCAGGGCGGGAGACCCAGTACTTC.

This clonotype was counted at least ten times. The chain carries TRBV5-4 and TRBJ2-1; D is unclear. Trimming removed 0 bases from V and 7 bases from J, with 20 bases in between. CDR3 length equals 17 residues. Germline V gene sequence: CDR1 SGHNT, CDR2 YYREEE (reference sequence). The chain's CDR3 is CASSLGKWVRIQNEQFF. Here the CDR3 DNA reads TGTGCCAGCAGCTTGGGAAAATGGGTGCGAATACAGAATGAGCAGTTCTTC.

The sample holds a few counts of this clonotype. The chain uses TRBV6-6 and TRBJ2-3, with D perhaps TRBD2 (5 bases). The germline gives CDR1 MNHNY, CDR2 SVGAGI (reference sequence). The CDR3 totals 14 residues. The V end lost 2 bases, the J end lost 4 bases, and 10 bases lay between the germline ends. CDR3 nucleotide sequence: TGTGCCAGCAGTTACGAAGTTAGCGCAGATACGCAGTATTTT. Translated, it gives CASSYEVSADTQYF.